This is a list of T cell receptor beta chains from one sample in a study of response to subunit inactivated influenza vaccine. MiXCR, applied by TCRdb to the RT-PCR reads, yields one record per CDR3 protein. The repertoire includes some 850,000 distinct CDR3 sequences, around 20% of them detected once, and 9.5% to 13% sits in the top ten. The sample was PBMCs from blood, taken around 5 days after vaccination. The receptors come from a man aged 50-59 years who received an inactivated influenza vaccine. The CDR3 runs from the conserved cysteine through the conserved F or W. Fields, in order: J gene, D gene, clone size, V gene, CDR3 DNA, CDR3 protein. The D gene is left open where the match is weak. Clone size is shown for a subset of rows, as once, few, many or a class of expanded clone.

TRBJ2-1,TRBD1,many,TRBV12-3/TRBV12-4,TGTGCCAGCAGTTTAGACAGGGGGCTTAGGAATGAGCAGTTCTTC,CASSLDRGLRNEQFF
TRBJ2-3,-,-,TRBV20-1,TGCAGTGCTAGAAAGGAGGGTGACACAGATACGCAGTATTTT,CSARKEGDTDTQYF
TRBJ2-5,-,-,TRBV30,TGTGCCTGGAGTGTCACGGGGTTACAAGAGACCCAGTACTTC,CAWSVTGLQETQYF
TRBJ2-2,TRBD1,few,TRBV10-3,TGTGCCATCAGATCCGGGACAGGGAACACCGGGGAGCTGTTTTTT,CAIRSGTGNTGELFF
TRBJ1-3,-,few,TRBV5-6,TGTGCCAGCAGCGTTACAGGGCTCAACTCTGGAAACACCATATATTTT,CASSVTGLNSGNTIYF
TRBJ2-2,-,few,TRBV10-3,TGTGCCATCTCACGGGAGCGGACCGGGGAGCTGTTTTTT,CAISRERTGELFF
TRBJ1-5,-,-,TRBV6-1,TGTGCCAGCAAAGACAGTATGAATCAGCCCCAGCATTTT,CASKDSMNQPQHF
TRBJ2-2,-,few,TRBV11-1,TGTGCCAGCAGCTTAGCGCAAGGACAGATAACCGGGGAGCTGTTTTTT,CASSLAQGQITGELFF
TRBJ2-5,-,-,TRBV6-5,TGTGCCAGCAGTCTACCTAGCGAGTACCAAGAGACCCAGTACTTC,CASSLPSEYQETQYF
TRBJ2-7,-,few,TRBV20-1,TGCAGTGCTAGAGCTCGACAAAGCTCCTACGAGCAGTACTTC,CSARARQSSYEQYF
TRBJ2-2,-,few,TRBV5-6,TGTGCCAGCAGCAGGAGGGGATTTGGAACCGGGGAGCTGTTTTTT,CASSRRGFGTGELFF
TRBJ2-5,-,many,TRBV5-1,TGTGCCAGCAGTTTAGTGACACAAGAGACCCAGTACTTC,CASSLVTQETQYF
TRBJ2-3,-,many,TRBV15,TGTGCCACCAGCAGAGACATTGGCACAGATACGCAGTATTTT,CATSRDIGTDTQYF
TRBJ2-1,TRBD1,-,TRBV6-5,TGTGCCAGCAGTTACTCACAGGGGCGGGACAATGAGCAGTTCTTC,CASSYSQGRDNEQFF
TRBJ2-7,TRBD2,few,TRBV20-1,TGCAGTGCTAGAAAGGACCCCGGGACTAGCAAGTACGAGCAGTACTTC,CSARKDPGTSKYEQYF
TRBJ2-3,-,few,TRBV21-1,TGTGCCAGCACCTTACTGGGTGCGGGAGTGGGGACAGATACGCAGTATTTT,CASTLLGAGVGTDTQYF
TRBJ2-1,TRBD2,few,TRBV5-1,TGCGCCAGCAACATACTAGCGGGTGCCCCCAATGAGCAGTTCTTC,CASNILAGAPNEQFF
TRBJ2-1,-,few,TRBV12-3/TRBV12-4,TGTGCCAGCAGTTTAACGGGGCTAGGGTTACTCGCCCCAAGCTCCTACAATGAGCAGTTCTTC,CASSLTGLGLLAPSSYNEQFF
TRBJ2-7,-,-,TRBV20-1,TGCAGTGCTAGAGATATCACTAGTCCATCCTACGAGCAGTACTTC,CSARDITSPSYEQYF
TRBJ2-7,TRBD1,-,TRBV5-1,TGCGCCAGCAGCTTACAGGGGGCGGCCTACGAGCAGTACTTC,CASSLQGAAYEQYF
TRBJ2-1,TRBD2,few,TRBV24-1,TGTGCCACCAGTGATTCCGGGACTAGCGGGCCAGGGGGCTCCTACAATGAGCAGTTCTTC,CATSDSGTSGPGGSYNEQFF
TRBJ1-2,-,few,TRBV7-9,TGTGCCAGCAGCACCCACAGGGAAAGCTACACCTTC,CASSTHRESYTF
TRBJ2-1,TRBD2,-,TRBV7-8,TGTGCCAGCAGCTGGCCATCGGCGGGGGTCGACAATGAGCAGTTCTTC,CASSWPSAGVDNEQFF
TRBJ1-2,-,-,TRBV20-1,TGCAGTGCTGGGACTGGATCTAACTATGGCTACACCTTC,CSAGTGSNYGYTF
TRBJ2-5,TRBD2,-,TRBV12-5,TGTGCTAGTGGTCCCGGGACTAGCGCGTACCTCCAAGAGACCCAGTACTTC,CASGPGTSAYLQETQYF
TRBJ2-1,-,many,TRBV5-1,TGCGCCAGCAGCACTCAGTACAATGAGCAGTTCTTC,CASSTQYNEQFF
TRBJ1-2,-,-,TRBV5-1,TGCGCTAGCAGCTCCGGGACCGGAGGTTTGGGCTATGGCTACACCTTC,CASSSGTGGLGYGYTF
TRBJ2-7,TRBD1,few,TRBV9,TGTGCCAGCAGCGTAGGGTCAGGGGGCGTCTACGAGCAGTACTTC,CASSVGSGGVYEQYF
TRBJ1-2,TRBD1,-,TRBV12-3/TRBV12-4,TGTGCCAGCAGCAGGGACAGGGCGACCTATGGCTACACCTTC,CASSRDRATYGYTF
TRBJ1-1,-,-,TRBV2,TGTGCCAGCAGTGTAAGCGGGAGCAACACTGAAGCTTTCTTT,CASSVSGSNTEAFF
TRBJ2-7,TRBD1,-,TRBV7-8,TGTGCCAGCAGCTTGTACGGACAGGGTCCCTACGAGCAGTACTTC,CASSLYGQGPYEQYF
TRBJ1-2,TRBD1,-,TRBV4-3,TGCGCCAGCAGCCAAGATCGGGGACAGGGGTATGGCTACACCTTC,CASSQDRGQGYGYTF
TRBJ2-7,-,many,TRBV12-3/TRBV12-4,TGTGCCAGCAGTTTAGAGGGCGAGGTAGGCGAGCAGTACTTC,CASSLEGEVGEQYF
TRBJ2-1,TRBD1,-,TRBV13,TGTGCCAGCAGCCCCCGGACAGGGGACAATGAGCAGTTCTTC,CASSPRTGDNEQFF
TRBJ2-7,TRBD2,-,TRBV6-2/TRBV6-3,TGTGCCAGCAGTCCCCACCCAGGACTAGCGGGTAGCAACGAGCAGTACTTC,CASSPHPGLAGSNEQYF
TRBJ2-5,TRBD1,few,TRBV24-1,TGTGCCACCAGTGATCAATTCCCGGGACAGGGGGGACAAGAGACCCAGTACTTC,CATSDQFPGQGGQETQYF
TRBJ2-1,-,-,TRBV7-3,TGTGCCAGCAGACCATCTAGTGTCTCCTACAATGAGCAGTTCTTC,CASRPSSVSYNEQFF
TRBJ2-1,TRBD2,many,TRBV20-1,TGCAGTGCTAGAGGGCGTGACGGGAGGGCCTCCTACAATGAGCAGTTCTTC,CSARGRDGRASYNEQFF
TRBJ2-2,TRBD2,-,TRBV5-5,TGTGCCAGCAGCTTATTCACTAGCGGGAGGACCGGGGAGCTGTTTTTT,CASSLFTSGRTGELFF
TRBJ2-1,TRBD1,few,TRBV6-1,TGTGCCAGCAGTGCCTGGGGCCCACAGGGGGCCGGGAATGAGCAGTTCTTC,CASSAWGPQGAGNEQFF
TRBJ2-7,TRBD1,-,TRBV4-1,TGCGCCAGCAGCCAAGTCTCGGACAGGGGGCTCTACGAGCAGTACTTC,CASSQVSDRGLYEQYF
TRBJ2-1,-,-,TRBV6-1,TGTGCCAGCGGGCCCTGGGGACGAGGGATCAAGGCGGACAATGAGCAGTTCTTC,CASGPWGRGIKADNEQFF
TRBJ2-6,-,-,TRBV4-2,TGTGCCAGCAGCCAAGATCCAACTCCGGGAGCTGGGGCCAACGTCCTGACTTTC,CASSQDPTPGAGANVLTF
TRBJ1-4,-,few,TRBV5-5,TGTGCCAGCAGCTTTCGACAGGAGTATGAAAAACTGTTTTTT,CASSFRQEYEKLFF
TRBJ1-1,-,-,TRBV28,TGTGCCAGCGGAGGGTTCACTGAAGCTTTCTTT,CASGGFTEAFF
TRBJ1-2,-,many,TRBV12-3/TRBV12-4,TGTGCCAGCAGCACACAAAACTATGGCTACACCTTC,CASSTQNYGYTF
TRBJ2-7,-,few,TRBV4-1,TGCGCCAGCAGCCAAGATTGGCAATACTACGAGCAGTACTTC,CASSQDWQYYEQYF
TRBJ2-1,TRBD2,-,TRBV27,TGTGCCAGCAGTTTCTCGACTAGCGGACGACAGTTCTTC,CASSFSTSGRQFF
TRBJ1-1,-,few,TRBV30,TGTGCCTGGAGTGTACGAGGGGCGGGGACTGAAGCTTTCTTT,CAWSVRGAGTEAFF
TRBJ2-3,-,-,TRBV7-8,TGTGCCAGCAGCTTAGCGAGGGGGGGGCCGAATACGCAGTATTTT,CASSLARGGPNTQYF
TRBJ2-5,-,many,TRBV4-2,TGTGCCAGCAGCCAAGATAGGGGCACGCAAGAGACCCAGTACTTC,CASSQDRGTQETQYF
TRBJ2-5,TRBD1,few,TRBV7-9,TGTGCCAGCAGCCGGCGACAGGGGCTCCAAGAGACCCAGTACTTC,CASSRRQGLQETQYF
TRBJ2-3,-,-,TRBV10-2,TGCGCCAGCAGTGAGTCGGCAGAAAGCACAGATACGCAGTATTTT,CASSESAESTDTQYF
TRBJ2-3,-,few,TRBV24-1,TGTGCCACCAGTGAATTAGGAAGCAGCACAGATACGCAGTATTTT,CATSELGSSTDTQYF
TRBJ2-1,-,-,TRBV4-1,TGCGCCAGCAGCCCAAAACGGCGGGGCTCCTACAATGAGCAGTTCTTC,CASSPKRRGSYNEQFF
TRBJ2-1,TRBD2,few,TRBV11-2,TGTGCCAGCAGCTCACCGGATACCACTCTGACTAGCGGGAGGGTAGGTGAGCAGTTCTTC,CASSSPDTTLTSGRVGEQFF
TRBJ2-2,-,-,TRBV15,TGTGCCACCAGCAGTCTCACCGGGGAGCTGTTTTTT,CATSSLTGELFF